This T cell receptor (beta chain) was sequenced for a study of shared T cell receptors in the human thymus. The CDR3 covers 16 residues. Germline V gene lookup returns CDR1 LGHNA and CDR2 YSLEER. With 1 base clipped from V and 2 bases from J, the junction kept 6 bases outside the gene matches. Clones were sequenced by immunoSEQ multiplex PCR, and TCRdb holds only the in-frame ones, with some missing. The profile shows around 730,000 clones, 70% to 90% of them singletons. This sample also appeared in a second study, on human thymus T cells. From that paper: Related reports documented highly overlapping thymic repertoires among unrelated individuals.

The source material was thymocytes. The chain couples TRBV4-3 to TRBJ1-2; 8 nucleotides agree with TRBD1. The clonotype comes from a girl younger than two with a congenital heart defect. In DNA form, the CDR3 reads TGCGCCAGCAGCCAAGCGTGGCAGGGGGCAAACTATGGCTACACCTTC. Amino acid sequence: CASSQAWQGANYGYTF.